Detailed here is one T cell receptor beta chain. Its antigen remains unidentified. As TCR cDNA was made by 5'RACE template switching, a universal primer site and UMIs were added. TCRdb re-called the 5' RACE reads with MiXCR, one entry per CDR3 protein. The sample holds 300,000 to 350,000 distinct CDR3 sequences, approximately 4% seen once. The CDR3 extends over 11 amino acids. Trimming stripped 10 bases from V and 5 bases from J, with 9 bases between. Germline V gives CDR1 SGHAT, CDR2 FQNNGV. The data originate from a study of T cells after yellow fever vaccination. General observations from the study: Booster sampling recovered most clones from primary vaccination (around 97% CD4, approximately 90% CD8).

This receptor was identified in a young man who received the YFV17D yellow fever vaccine. The specimen was PBMCs, collected 5 days after the yellow fever booster vaccination. This chain joins TRBV11-2 and TRBJ1-3; perhaps TRBD1 as D (6 bases). Here the CDR3 reads CANRVRNTIYF. In nucleotides, the CDR3 is TGTGCCAACAGGGTTCGAAACACCATATATTTT.